These T cell receptor beta chains were read from a single sample in a study of blood T cell repertoires in COVID-19. Here immunoSEQ multiplex PCR was the method, and the copy in TCRdb shows in-frame clones only, minus some. The data contain 50,000 to 75,000 clones, around 82% of them singletons. Sequencing was carried out using peripheral blood. The receptors were sampled from a man at least 80 years old with active or convalescent COVID-19. CDR3s leave out the opening cysteine and the closing phenylalanine or tryptophan.

12	TRBV10-2	ASTGSIGQETQY
11	TRBV11-3	ASSRQGEETQY
13	TRBV7-7	ASSLAAAGNSEQF
11	TRBV12-3/TRBV12-4	ASSGTQYYEQY
13	TRBV27	ASSLSTGWRAEAF
14	TRBV7-2	ASSLGMDSMNTEAF
13	TRBV7-9	ASSGPPGITDTQY
14	TRBV18	ASSPRQGGGLPEQH
11	TRBV18	ASSPDRDQPQH
11	TRBV19	ASSLGGGAEAF
12	TRBV6-2/TRBV6-3	ASSLQGTNTEAF
16	TRBV24-1	ATSDALGTICGTDTQY
11	TRBV30	AWSVLSANVLT
15	TRBV7-9	ASSPNRDTRWGETQY
13	TRBV11-2	ASSGVWTSTDTQY
12	TRBV7-3	ASSFSGAIGELF
11	TRBV10-3	AISERQGAEAF
15	TRBV5-1	ASSLGLLATGTDTQY
15	TRBV18	ASSPQTGTGGGNEQF
16	TRBV4-3	ASSQVGAGAGLADTQY
13	TRBV24-1	ATSGFDSLGSPQH
12	TRBV12-5	ASGPGGDTDTQY
14	TRBV7-3	ASSFSGGANTGELF
14	TRBV6-2/TRBV6-3	ASSYSGRTGGNTIY
13	TRBV5-1	ASSHGLAGDNEQF
11	TRBV6-5	ASRKSTGSAAF
13	TRBV11-2	ASSLGQGIYNEQF
14	TRBV5-1	ASSAQPGQGAVGYT
11	TRBV25-1	ASGPASGGRKF
12	TRBV6-5	ASSRQGPSYEQY
11	TRBV28	ASSFNRVYEQY
16	TRBV28	ASSFVSPTSGRVYTQY
12	TRBV18	ASSPATVFGEQY
13	TRBV19	ASSPGTSPTGEQF
13	TRBV28	ASSLWTGGRDTQY
11	TRBV13	ASSRTRKDTQY
12	TRBV5-6	ASSMDSMNTEAF
13	TRBV3-1/TRBV3-2	ASSLLTGRSSPLH
10	TRBV3-1/TRBV3-2	ASSNRDIEAF
13	TRBV7-2	ASSVSGGDYNEQF